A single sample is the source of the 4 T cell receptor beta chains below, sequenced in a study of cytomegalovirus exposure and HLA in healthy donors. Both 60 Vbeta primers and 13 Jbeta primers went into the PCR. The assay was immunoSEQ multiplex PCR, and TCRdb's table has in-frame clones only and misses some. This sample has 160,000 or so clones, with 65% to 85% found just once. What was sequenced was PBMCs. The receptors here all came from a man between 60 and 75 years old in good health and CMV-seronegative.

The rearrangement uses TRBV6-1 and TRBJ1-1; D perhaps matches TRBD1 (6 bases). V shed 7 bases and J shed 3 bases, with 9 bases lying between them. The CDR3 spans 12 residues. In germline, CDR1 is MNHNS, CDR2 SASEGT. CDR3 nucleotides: TGTGCCAGCAATAACAGGGACACTGAAGCTTTCTTT. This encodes CASNNRDTEAFF.

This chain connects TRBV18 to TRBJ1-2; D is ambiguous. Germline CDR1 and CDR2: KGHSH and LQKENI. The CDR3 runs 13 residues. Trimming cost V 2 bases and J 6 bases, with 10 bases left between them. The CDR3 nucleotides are TGTGCCAGCTCACCAGAGCTGGGAGATGGCTACACCTTC. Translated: CASSPELGDGYTF.

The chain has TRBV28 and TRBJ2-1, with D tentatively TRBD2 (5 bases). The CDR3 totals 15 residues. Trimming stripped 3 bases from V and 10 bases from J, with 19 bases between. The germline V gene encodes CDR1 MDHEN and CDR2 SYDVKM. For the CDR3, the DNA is TGTGCCAGCAGTTTCCAACGGACTGCCCCTCGGGAGCAGTTCTTC. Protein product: CASSFQRTAPREQFF.

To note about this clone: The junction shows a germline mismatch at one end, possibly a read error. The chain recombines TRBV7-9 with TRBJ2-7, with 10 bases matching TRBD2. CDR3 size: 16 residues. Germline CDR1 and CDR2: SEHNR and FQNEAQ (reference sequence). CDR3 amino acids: CSSSRIGLAVSYEQYF. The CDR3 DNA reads TGTTCCAGCAGCCGCATCGGACTAGCGGTCTCCTACGAGCAGTACTTC.